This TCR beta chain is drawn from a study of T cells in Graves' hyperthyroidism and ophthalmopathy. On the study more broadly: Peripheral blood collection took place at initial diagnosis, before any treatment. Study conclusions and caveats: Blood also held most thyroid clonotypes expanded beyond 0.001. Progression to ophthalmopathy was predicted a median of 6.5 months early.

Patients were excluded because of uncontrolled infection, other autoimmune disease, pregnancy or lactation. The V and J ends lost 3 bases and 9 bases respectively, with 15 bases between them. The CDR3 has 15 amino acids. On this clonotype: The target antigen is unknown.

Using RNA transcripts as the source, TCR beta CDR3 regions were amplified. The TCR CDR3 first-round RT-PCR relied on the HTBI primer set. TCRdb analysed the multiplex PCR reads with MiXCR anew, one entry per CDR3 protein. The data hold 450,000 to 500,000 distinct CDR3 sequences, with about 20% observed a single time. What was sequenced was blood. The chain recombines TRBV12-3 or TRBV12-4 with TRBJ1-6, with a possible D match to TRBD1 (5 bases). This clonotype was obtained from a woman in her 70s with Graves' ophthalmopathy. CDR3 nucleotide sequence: TGTGCCAGCAGTTTCTCAACGGGGCTAGGTTCACCCCTCCACTTT. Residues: CASSFSTGLGSPLHF.